This TCR beta chain was documented in a study of blood T cell repertoires in COVID-19. Study-wide background: The cDNA or gDNA used as material had been derived from T cells, B-cell-depleted T cells, or PBMCs.

The germline CDR1 and CDR2 sequences are WSHSY and SAAADI. The length of the CDR3 is 14 residues. After removal of 6 bases from V and 5 bases from J, the junction contained 4 bases not matched to a gene. Source study methods: The authors estimated nucleated cell counts from reference gene primer amplification. This table comes from immunoSEQ multiplex PCR, and its TCRdb copy is limited to in-frame clones, with some not included. The D gene and trimming were derived from the DNA, and the V and J assignments and clone size from that table. The top ten hold 15% to 20% of the sample, which has under 75,000 clones, roughly 84% seen once. Enrolled during active infection, Seattle patients were then followed longitudinally. This clone was counted a few times.

The sequenced sample consisted of peripheral blood. This receptor was identified in a man between 60 and 70 years old with COVID-19, enrolled during active disease. V gene TRBV10-2 combines with J gene TRBJ2-3, with 11 bases fitting TRBD2. CDR3 residues: CASRLAGVGDTQYF. CDR3 DNA: TGCGCCAGCAGACTAGCGGGAGTTGGAGATACGCAGTATTTT.